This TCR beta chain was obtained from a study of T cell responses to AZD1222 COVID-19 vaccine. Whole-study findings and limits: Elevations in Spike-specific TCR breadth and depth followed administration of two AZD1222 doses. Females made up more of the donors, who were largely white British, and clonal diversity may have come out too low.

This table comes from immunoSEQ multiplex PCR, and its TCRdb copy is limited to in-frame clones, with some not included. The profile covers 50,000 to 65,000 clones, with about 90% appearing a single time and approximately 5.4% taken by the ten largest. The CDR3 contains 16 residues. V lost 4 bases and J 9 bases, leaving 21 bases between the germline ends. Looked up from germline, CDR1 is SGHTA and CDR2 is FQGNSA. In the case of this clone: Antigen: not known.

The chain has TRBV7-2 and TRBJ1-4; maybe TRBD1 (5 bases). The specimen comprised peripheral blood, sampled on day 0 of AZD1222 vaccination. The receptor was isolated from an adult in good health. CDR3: CASSSQPGLSRQKLFF. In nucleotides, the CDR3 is TGTGCCAGCAGCTCCCAACCGGGACTCTCCAGGCAAAAACTGTTTTTT.